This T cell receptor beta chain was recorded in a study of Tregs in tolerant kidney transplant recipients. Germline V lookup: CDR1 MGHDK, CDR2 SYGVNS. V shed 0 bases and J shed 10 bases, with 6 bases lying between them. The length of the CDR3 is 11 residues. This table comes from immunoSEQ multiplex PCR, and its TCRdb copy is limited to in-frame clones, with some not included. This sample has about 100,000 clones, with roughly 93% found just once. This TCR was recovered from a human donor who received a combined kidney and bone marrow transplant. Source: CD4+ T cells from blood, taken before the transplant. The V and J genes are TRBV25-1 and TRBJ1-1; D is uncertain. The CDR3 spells CASSEYSRAFF. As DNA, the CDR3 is TGTGCCAGCAGTGAATATTCCAGAGCTTTCTTT.